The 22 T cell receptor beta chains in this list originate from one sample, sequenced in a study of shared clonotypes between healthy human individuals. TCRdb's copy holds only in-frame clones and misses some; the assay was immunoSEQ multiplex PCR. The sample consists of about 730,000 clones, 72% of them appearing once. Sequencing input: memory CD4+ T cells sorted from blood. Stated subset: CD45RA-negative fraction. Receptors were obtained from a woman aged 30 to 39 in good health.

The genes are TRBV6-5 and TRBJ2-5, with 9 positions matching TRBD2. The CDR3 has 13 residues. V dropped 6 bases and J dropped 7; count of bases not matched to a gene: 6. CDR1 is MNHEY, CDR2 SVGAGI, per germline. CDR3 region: CASSQGLAGTQYF. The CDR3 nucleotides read TGTGCCAGCAGCCAGGGACTAGCTGGGACCCAGTACTTC.

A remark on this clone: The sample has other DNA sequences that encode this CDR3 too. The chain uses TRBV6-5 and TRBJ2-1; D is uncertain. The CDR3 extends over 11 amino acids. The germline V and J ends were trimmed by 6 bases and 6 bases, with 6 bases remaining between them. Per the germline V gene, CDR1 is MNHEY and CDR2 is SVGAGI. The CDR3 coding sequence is TGTGCCAGCAGGGACCGCAATGAGCAGTTCTTC. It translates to CASRDRNEQFF.

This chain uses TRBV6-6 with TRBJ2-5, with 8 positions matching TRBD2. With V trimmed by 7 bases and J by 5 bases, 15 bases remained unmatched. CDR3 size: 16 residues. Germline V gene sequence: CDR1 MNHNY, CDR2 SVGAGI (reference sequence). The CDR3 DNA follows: TGTGCCAGCACTCCCCGCGGGGGGCTGGTGGGGGAGACCCAGTACTTC. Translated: CASTPRGGLVGETQYF.

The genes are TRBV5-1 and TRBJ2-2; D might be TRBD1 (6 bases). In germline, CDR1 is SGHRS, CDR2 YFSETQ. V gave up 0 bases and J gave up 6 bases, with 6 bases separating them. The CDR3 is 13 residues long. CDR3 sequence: CASSLGTAGELFF. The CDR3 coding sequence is TGCGCCAGCAGCTTGGGGACAGCCGGGGAGCTGTTTTTT.

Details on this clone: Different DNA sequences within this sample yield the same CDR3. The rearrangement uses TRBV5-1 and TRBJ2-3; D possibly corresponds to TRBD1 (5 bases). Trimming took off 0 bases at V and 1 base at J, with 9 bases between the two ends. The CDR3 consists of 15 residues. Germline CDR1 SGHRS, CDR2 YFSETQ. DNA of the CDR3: TGCGCCAGCAGCTTGGAGGGGCGCCGCACAGATACGCAGTATTTT. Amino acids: CASSLEGRRTDTQYF.

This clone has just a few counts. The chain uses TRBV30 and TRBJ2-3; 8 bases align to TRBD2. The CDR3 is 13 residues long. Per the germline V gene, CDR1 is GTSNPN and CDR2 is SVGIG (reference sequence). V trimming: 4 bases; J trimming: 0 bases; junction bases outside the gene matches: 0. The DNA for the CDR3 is TGTGCCTGGACTAGCGGGAGCACAGATACGCAGTATTTT. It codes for CAWTSGSTDTQYF.

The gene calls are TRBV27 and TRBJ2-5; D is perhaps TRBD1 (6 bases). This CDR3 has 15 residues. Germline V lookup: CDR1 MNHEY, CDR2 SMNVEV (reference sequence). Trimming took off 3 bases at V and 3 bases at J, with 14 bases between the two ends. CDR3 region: CASSFQGRGEETQYF. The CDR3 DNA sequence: TGTGCCAGCAGTTTTCAGGGGCGCGGAGAAGAGACCCAGTACTTC.

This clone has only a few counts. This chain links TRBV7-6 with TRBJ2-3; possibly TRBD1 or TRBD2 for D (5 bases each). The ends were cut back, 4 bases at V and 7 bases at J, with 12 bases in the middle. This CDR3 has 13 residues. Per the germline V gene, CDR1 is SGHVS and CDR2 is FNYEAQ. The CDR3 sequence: CASSSGPENTQYF. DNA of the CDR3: TGTGCCAGCAGCTCGGGACCCGAAAATACGCAGTATTTT.

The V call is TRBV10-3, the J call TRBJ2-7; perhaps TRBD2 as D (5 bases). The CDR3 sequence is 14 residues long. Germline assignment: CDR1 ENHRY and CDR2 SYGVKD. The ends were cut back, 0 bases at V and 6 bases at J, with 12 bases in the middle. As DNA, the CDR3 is TGTGCCATCAGTGAGTCGGAGGAGGCGCTCGAGCAGTACTTC. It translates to CAISESEEALEQYF.

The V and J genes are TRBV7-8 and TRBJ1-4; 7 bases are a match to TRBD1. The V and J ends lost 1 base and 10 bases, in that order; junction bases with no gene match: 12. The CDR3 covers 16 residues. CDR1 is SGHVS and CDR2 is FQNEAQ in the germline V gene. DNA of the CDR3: TGTGCCAGCAGCTTAGGAGGGGGCAACGTCCCTGGAAAACTGTTTTTT. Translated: CASSLGGGNVPGKLFF.

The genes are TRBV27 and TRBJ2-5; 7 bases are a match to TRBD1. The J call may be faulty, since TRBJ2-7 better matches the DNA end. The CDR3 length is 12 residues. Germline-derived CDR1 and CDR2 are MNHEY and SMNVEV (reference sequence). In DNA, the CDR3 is TGTGCCAGCAGTGACAGGGCTTACGAGCAGTACTTC. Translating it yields CASSDRAYEQYF.

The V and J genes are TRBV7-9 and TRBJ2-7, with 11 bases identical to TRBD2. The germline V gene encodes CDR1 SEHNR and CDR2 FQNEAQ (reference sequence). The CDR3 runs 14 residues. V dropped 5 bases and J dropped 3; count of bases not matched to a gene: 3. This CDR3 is CASSKTSGDYEQYF. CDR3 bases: TGTGCCAGCAGCAAGACTAGCGGGGACTACGAGCAGTACTTC.

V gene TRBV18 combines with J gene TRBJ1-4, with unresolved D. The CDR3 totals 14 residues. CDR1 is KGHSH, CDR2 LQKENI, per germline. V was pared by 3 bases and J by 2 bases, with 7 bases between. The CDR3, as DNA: TGTGCCAGCTCACCGGCTTTCACTAATGAAAAACTGTTTTTT. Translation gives CASSPAFTNEKLFF.

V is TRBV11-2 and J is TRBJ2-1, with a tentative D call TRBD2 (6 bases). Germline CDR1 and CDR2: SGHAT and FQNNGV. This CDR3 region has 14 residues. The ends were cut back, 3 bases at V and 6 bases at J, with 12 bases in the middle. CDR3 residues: CASSFTSSSNEQFF. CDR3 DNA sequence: TGTGCCAGCAGCTTCACTAGCTCTAGCAATGAGCAGTTCTTC.

In DNA, the CDR3 is TGTGCCAGCAGTTTGATACAGGACACAGATACGCAGTATTTT. Translating it yields CASSLIQDTDTQYF. The V and J genes are TRBV28 and TRBJ2-3; a weak D match, TRBD1 (5 bases). V lost 3 bases and J 2 bases, leaving 9 bases between the germline ends. Germline V gives CDR1 MDHEN, CDR2 SYDVKM. There are 14 residues in the CDR3.

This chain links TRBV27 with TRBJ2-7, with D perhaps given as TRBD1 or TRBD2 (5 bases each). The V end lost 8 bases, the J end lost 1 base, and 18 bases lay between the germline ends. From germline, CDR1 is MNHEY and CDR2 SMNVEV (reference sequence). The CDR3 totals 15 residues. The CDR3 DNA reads TGTGCCAGCCCCCCCGAGGGACCACCTTCCTACGAGCAGTACTTC. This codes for CASPPEGPPSYEQYF.

This CDR3 reads CASSITLAGGVDEQFF. CDR3 nucleotide sequence: TGTGCCAGCAGTATCACCCTAGCGGGAGGAGTGGATGAGCAGTTCTTC. The rearrangement uses TRBV27 and TRBJ2-1; 11 positions agree with TRBD2. Germline V gene lookup returns CDR1 MNHEY and CDR2 SMNVEV (reference sequence). V was clipped by 5 bases and J by 8 bases; unmatched bases: 11. There are 16 residues in the CDR3.

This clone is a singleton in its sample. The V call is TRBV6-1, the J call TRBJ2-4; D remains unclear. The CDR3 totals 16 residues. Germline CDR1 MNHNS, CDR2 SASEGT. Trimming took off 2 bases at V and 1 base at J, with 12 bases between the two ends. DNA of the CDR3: TGTGCCAGCAGTGAATCGTGGGGAAGTGCCAAAAACATTCAGTACTTC. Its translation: CASSESWGSAKNIQYF.

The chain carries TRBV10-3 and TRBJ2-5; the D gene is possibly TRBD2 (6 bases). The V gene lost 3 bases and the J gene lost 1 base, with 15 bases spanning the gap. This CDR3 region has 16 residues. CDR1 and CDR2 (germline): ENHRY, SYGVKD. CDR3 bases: TGTGCCATCAGTGAAAAAAACCCGGGACTCCAAGAGACCCAGTACTTC. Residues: CAISEKNPGLQETQYF.

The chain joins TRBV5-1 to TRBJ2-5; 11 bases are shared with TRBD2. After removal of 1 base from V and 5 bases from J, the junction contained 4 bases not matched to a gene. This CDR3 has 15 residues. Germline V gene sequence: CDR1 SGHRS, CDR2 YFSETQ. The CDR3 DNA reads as TGCGCCAGCAGCTTGTCGACTAGCGGGGCGGAGACCCAGTACTTC. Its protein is CASSLSTSGAETQYF.

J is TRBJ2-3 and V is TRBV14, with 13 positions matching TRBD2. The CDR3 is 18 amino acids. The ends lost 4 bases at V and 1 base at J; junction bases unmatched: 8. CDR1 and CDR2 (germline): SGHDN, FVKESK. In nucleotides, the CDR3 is TGTGCCAGCAGCCTAAGGGGGACTAGCGGGATGGGCACAGATACGCAGTATTTT. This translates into CASSLRGTSGMGTDTQYF.

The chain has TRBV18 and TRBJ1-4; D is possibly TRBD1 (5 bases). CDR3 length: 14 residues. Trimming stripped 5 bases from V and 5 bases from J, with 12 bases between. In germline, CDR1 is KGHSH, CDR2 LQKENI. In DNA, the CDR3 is TGTGCCAGCTCAGACAGCAGTGGGAATGAAAAACTGTTTTTT. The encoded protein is CASSDSSGNEKLFF.